These T cell receptor beta chains were read from a single sample in a study of T cells after yellow fever vaccination. TCRdb reprocessed the 5' RACE reads with MiXCR, giving one entry per CDR3 protein. The sample has about 350,000 distinct CDR3 sequences; roughly 8.3% are singletons. Specimen: PBMCs, collected roughly 46 days after the first yellow fever vaccination. The source is a man between 18 and 29 years old who received the YFV17D yellow fever vaccine. The CDR3 runs from the conserved cysteine through the conserved F or W. Fields, in order: CDR3 length, V gene, D gene, clone size, J gene, CDR3 DNA, CDR3 protein. D genes are given only for firm matches. Some rows have no size entry. The others give once, few or many, or a class for an expanded clone.

CDR3 length: 10
V gene: TRBV20-1
D gene: NA
clone size: few
J gene: TRBJ2-3
CDR3 DNA: TGCAGTGCTAGTTGGGATACGCAGTATTTT
CDR3 protein: CSASWDTQYF

CDR3 length: 15
V gene: TRBV5-1
D gene: NA
clone size: many
J gene: TRBJ2-1
CDR3 DNA: TGCGCCAGCAGCTTAAGCCAAACCTTCTACAATGAGCAGTTCTTC
CDR3 protein: CASSLSQTFYNEQFF

CDR3 length: 15
V gene: TRBV6-2/TRBV6-3
D gene: TRBD2
clone size: NA
J gene: TRBJ2-7
CDR3 DNA: TGTGCCAGCAGTTCCCGGACTAGCGGGGGTAACGAGCAGTACTTC
CDR3 protein: CASSSRTSGGNEQYF

CDR3 length: 12
V gene: TRBV10-3
D gene: NA
clone size: NA
J gene: TRBJ1-2
CDR3 DNA: TGTGCCATCAGTGGCACAGGCTATGGCTACACCTTC
CDR3 protein: CAISGTGYGYTF

CDR3 length: 14
V gene: TRBV4-3
D gene: NA
clone size: many
J gene: TRBJ2-2
CDR3 DNA: TGCGCCAGCAGCCTCACGGTGAACACCGGGGAGCTGTTTTTT
CDR3 protein: CASSLTVNTGELFF

CDR3 length: 16
V gene: TRBV27
D gene: NA
clone size: many
J gene: TRBJ2-1
CDR3 DNA: TGTGCCAGCTCCCCCTTAATTACGAGCTCCTACAATGAGCAGTTCTTC
CDR3 protein: CASSPLITSSYNEQFF

CDR3 length: 14
V gene: TRBV4-1
D gene: TRBD1
clone size: few
J gene: TRBJ2-7
CDR3 DNA: TGCGCCAGCAGCCAGGGGACAGGGGATTACGAGCAGTACTTC
CDR3 protein: CASSQGTGDYEQYF

CDR3 length: 15
V gene: TRBV7-6
D gene: NA
clone size: NA
J gene: TRBJ2-3
CDR3 DNA: TGTGCCAGCAGCTTAGGATCCCGAATCACAGATACGCAGTATTTT
CDR3 protein: CASSLGSRITDTQYF

CDR3 length: 15
V gene: TRBV5-1
D gene: NA
clone size: NA
J gene: TRBJ2-3
CDR3 DNA: TGCGCCAGCAGCTTGGAAGACCGCGCGGCGGATACGCAGTATTTT
CDR3 protein: CASSLEDRAADTQYF

CDR3 length: 14
V gene: TRBV4-3
D gene: NA
clone size: few
J gene: TRBJ2-1
CDR3 DNA: TGCGCCAGCAGCTCCCGACAGCTTTACAATGAGCAGTTCTTC
CDR3 protein: CASSSRQLYNEQFF

CDR3 length: 13
V gene: TRBV7-2
D gene: NA
clone size: NA
J gene: TRBJ2-2
CDR3 DNA: TGTGCCAGCAGCTTAGCGCTGGCCGGGGAGCTGTTTTTT
CDR3 protein: CASSLALAGELFF

CDR3 length: 13
V gene: TRBV7-6
D gene: NA
clone size: NA
J gene: TRBJ2-7
CDR3 DNA: TGTGCCAGCAGCTTAGCACCGGGGTACGAGCAGTACTTC
CDR3 protein: CASSLAPGYEQYF

CDR3 length: 16
V gene: TRBV7-2
D gene: TRBD2
clone size: NA
J gene: TRBJ2-5
CDR3 DNA: TGTGCCAGCAGCTGGAGCGGGGGCCTTTTAGAAGAGACCCAGTACTTC
CDR3 protein: CASSWSGGLLEETQYF

CDR3 length: 16
V gene: TRBV20-1
D gene: TRBD2
clone size: once
J gene: TRBJ2-2
CDR3 DNA: TGCTGTGCCGCTGGGACTAGCGGGTTTTACACCGGGGAGCTGTTTTTT
CDR3 protein: CCAAGTSGFYTGELFF

CDR3 length: 16
V gene: TRBV9
D gene: TRBD2
clone size: NA
J gene: TRBJ2-7
CDR3 DNA: TGTGCCAGCAGCCCAAGCTTTGGACTAGCGGGCAACGAGCAGTACTTC
CDR3 protein: CASSPSFGLAGNEQYF

CDR3 length: 15
V gene: TRBV24-1
D gene: TRBD1
clone size: few
J gene: TRBJ1-1
CDR3 DNA: TGTGCCACCAGCGGTACCGGGACAGCGAACACTGAAGCTTTCTTT
CDR3 protein: CATSGTGTANTEAFF

CDR3 length: 12
V gene: TRBV20-1
D gene: TRBD1
clone size: many
J gene: TRBJ1-1
CDR3 DNA: TGCAGTGTACGGGACAGGGTCACTGAAGCTTTCTTT
CDR3 protein: CSVRDRVTEAFF

CDR3 length: 15
V gene: TRBV4-3
D gene: TRBD2
clone size: NA
J gene: TRBJ2-1
CDR3 DNA: TGCGCCAGCAGCCAACTGGGACTAGCGGGGGCCGAGCAGTTCTTC
CDR3 protein: CASSQLGLAGAEQFF

CDR3 length: 14
V gene: TRBV12-3/TRBV12-4
D gene: NA
clone size: few
J gene: TRBJ2-4
CDR3 DNA: TGTGCCAGCAGTTTTCTACTAGCCAAAAACATTCAGTACTTC
CDR3 protein: CASSFLLAKNIQYF

CDR3 length: 12
V gene: TRBV27
D gene: NA
clone size: few
J gene: TRBJ2-7
CDR3 DNA: TGTGCCAGCGGGGACAAATCCTACGAGCAGTACTTC
CDR3 protein: CASGDKSYEQYF

CDR3 length: 17
V gene: TRBV7-2
D gene: TRBD2
clone size: few
J gene: TRBJ2-3
CDR3 DNA: TGTGCCAGCAGCTTAGCCGGACTAGCGGGTTTCACAGATACGCAGTATTTT
CDR3 protein: CASSLAGLAGFTDTQYF

CDR3 length: 16
V gene: TRBV10-3
D gene: TRBD1
clone size: NA
J gene: TRBJ1-4
CDR3 DNA: TGTGCCATCAGTGAGTCACCTGGACAGGCCGAGGGAAAACTGTTTTTT
CDR3 protein: CAISESPGQAEGKLFF

CDR3 length: 11
V gene: TRBV7-9
D gene: NA
clone size: few
J gene: TRBJ1-2
CDR3 DNA: TGTGCCAGCAGCGTTAGCTATGGCTACACCTTC
CDR3 protein: CASSVSYGYTF

CDR3 length: 14
V gene: TRBV5-1
D gene: NA
clone size: few
J gene: TRBJ1-6
CDR3 DNA: TGCGCCAGCAGCTTGAGAGGGGGTGATTCACCCCTCCACTTT
CDR3 protein: CASSLRGGDSPLHF

CDR3 length: 17
V gene: TRBV24-1
D gene: NA
clone size: few
J gene: TRBJ2-7
CDR3 DNA: TGTGCCACCAGTGAGCTTAGGACCCAGGGAGTCCCCTACGAGCAGTACTTC
CDR3 protein: CATSELRTQGVPYEQYF

CDR3 length: 15
V gene: TRBV7-2
D gene: TRBD1
clone size: NA
J gene: TRBJ1-4
CDR3 DNA: TGTGCCAGCAGATGGACAGGGGGCGGAAATGAAAAACTGTTTTTT
CDR3 protein: CASRWTGGGNEKLFF

CDR3 length: 14
V gene: TRBV5-1
D gene: NA
clone size: many
J gene: TRBJ1-3
CDR3 DNA: TGTGCCAGCAGCTTAGTAGGACCTGGAAACACCATATATTTT
CDR3 protein: CASSLVGPGNTIYF

CDR3 length: 13
V gene: TRBV20-1
D gene: TRBD2
clone size: many
J gene: TRBJ2-5
CDR3 DNA: TGCAGTGCTAGAGTACTAGCGCTGGAGACCCAGTACTTC
CDR3 protein: CSARVLALETQYF

CDR3 length: 16
V gene: TRBV5-1
D gene: NA
clone size: NA
J gene: TRBJ2-1
CDR3 DNA: TGCGCCAGCAGCGACCCGACTGAGAGCTCCTACAATGAGCAGTTCTTC
CDR3 protein: CASSDPTESSYNEQFF

CDR3 length: 15
V gene: TRBV29-1
D gene: NA
clone size: NA
J gene: TRBJ2-2
CDR3 DNA: TGCAGCGTCCAGGACTATAGGACGAACACCGGGGAGCTGTTTTTT
CDR3 protein: CSVQDYRTNTGELFF

CDR3 length: 15
V gene: TRBV12-3/TRBV12-4
D gene: TRBD2
clone size: many
J gene: TRBJ2-1
CDR3 DNA: TGTGCCAGCAGTTTACTAGCGGGGCCCTACAATGAGCAGTTCTTC
CDR3 protein: CASSLLAGPYNEQFF

CDR3 length: 14
V gene: TRBV4-2
D gene: NA
clone size: few
J gene: TRBJ2-1
CDR3 DNA: TGTGCCAGCAGCCAAGTAAGGGGAGGCAATGAGCAGTTCTTC
CDR3 protein: CASSQVRGGNEQFF

CDR3 length: 12
V gene: TRBV5-1
D gene: NA
clone size: few
J gene: TRBJ1-1
CDR3 DNA: TGCGCCAGCAGCTCCCCCGACACTGAAGCTTTCTTT
CDR3 protein: CASSSPDTEAFF

CDR3 length: 13
V gene: TRBV29-1
D gene: NA
clone size: NA
J gene: TRBJ1-3
CDR3 DNA: TGCAGCGTTGTAAACGATTCTGGAAACACCATATATTTT
CDR3 protein: CSVVNDSGNTIYF

CDR3 length: 16
V gene: TRBV20-1
D gene: TRBD1
clone size: few
J gene: TRBJ1-3
CDR3 DNA: TGCAGTGCAGCAGAGACAGGGATTCTCTCTGGAAACACCATATATTTT
CDR3 protein: CSAAETGILSGNTIYF

CDR3 length: 15
V gene: TRBV7-3
D gene: NA
clone size: few
J gene: TRBJ2-2
CDR3 DNA: TGTGCCAGCACCGACCCGGGGGCGAGCACCGGGGAGCTGTTTTTT
CDR3 protein: CASTDPGASTGELFF

CDR3 length: 13
V gene: TRBV28
D gene: NA
clone size: NA
J gene: TRBJ2-7
CDR3 DNA: TGTGCCAGCCGAACACGGGGCCCCTACGAGCAGTACTTC
CDR3 protein: CASRTRGPYEQYF

CDR3 length: 13
V gene: TRBV3-1
D gene: NA
clone size: few
J gene: TRBJ2-5
CDR3 DNA: TGTGCCAGCAGCCAAGAGGGGGAAGAGACCCAGTACTTC
CDR3 protein: CASSQEGEETQYF

CDR3 length: 11
V gene: TRBV29-1
D gene: NA
clone size: few
J gene: TRBJ1-2
CDR3 DNA: TGCAGCGTTGGCAGATCCTATGGCTACACCTTC
CDR3 protein: CSVGRSYGYTF

CDR3 length: 14
V gene: TRBV12-3/TRBV12-4
D gene: NA
clone size: few
J gene: TRBJ1-5
CDR3 DNA: TGTGCCAGCAGTTTTAGACAGAAAGATCAGCCCCAGCATTTT
CDR3 protein: CASSFRQKDQPQHF

CDR3 length: 15
V gene: TRBV4-1
D gene: NA
clone size: NA
J gene: TRBJ2-2
CDR3 DNA: TGCGCCAGCAGCCCTTGGGCCCCGGGAACCGGGGAGCTGTTTTTT
CDR3 protein: CASSPWAPGTGELFF

CDR3 length: 16
V gene: TRBV6-1
D gene: TRBD2
clone size: NA
J gene: TRBJ2-1
CDR3 DNA: TGTGCCGGGGCCGGGACTAGCGGGATTTTCGACAATGAGCAGTTCTTC
CDR3 protein: CAGAGTSGIFDNEQFF

CDR3 length: 13
V gene: TRBV12-3/TRBV12-4
D gene: NA
clone size: NA
J gene: TRBJ1-4
CDR3 DNA: TGTGCCAGCAGTTTTGTCGGAAATGAAAAACTGTTTTTT
CDR3 protein: CASSFVGNEKLFF

CDR3 length: 12
V gene: TRBV13
D gene: TRBD1
clone size: NA
J gene: TRBJ1-2
CDR3 DNA: TGTGCCAGCAGTGACAGGGAGCGGGGCTACACCTTC
CDR3 protein: CASSDRERGYTF

CDR3 length: 13
V gene: TRBV5-1
D gene: NA
clone size: few
J gene: TRBJ2-2
CDR3 DNA: TGCGCCAGGGCCACGAGAAACACCGGGGAGCTGTTTTTT
CDR3 protein: CARATRNTGELFF

CDR3 length: 15
V gene: TRBV5-5
D gene: NA
clone size: NA
J gene: TRBJ2-6
CDR3 DNA: TGTGCCAGCAGCCTGGGGTCTCCGGGGGCCAACGTCCTGACTTTC
CDR3 protein: CASSLGSPGANVLTF

CDR3 length: 13
V gene: TRBV5-5
D gene: TRBD2
clone size: NA
J gene: TRBJ2-5
CDR3 DNA: TGTGCCAGCAGCTCCTGGACTAGCGAGACCCAGTACTTC
CDR3 protein: CASSSWTSETQYF

CDR3 length: 15
V gene: TRBV27
D gene: TRBD2
clone size: few
J gene: TRBJ2-5
CDR3 DNA: TGTGCCAGCAGTGGTGCCTCCAGCGGGGAAGAGACCCAGTACTTC
CDR3 protein: CASSGASSGEETQYF

CDR3 length: 14
V gene: TRBV5-6
D gene: NA
clone size: NA
J gene: TRBJ2-1
CDR3 DNA: TGTGCCAGCAGCTTGATAGTCTCGGCCTATGAGCAGTTCTTC
CDR3 protein: CASSLIVSAYEQFF

CDR3 length: 15
V gene: TRBV11-2
D gene: NA
clone size: NA
J gene: TRBJ2-3
CDR3 DNA: TGTGCCAGCAGCTTAGAGGGCAATACCACAGATACGCAGTATTTT
CDR3 protein: CASSLEGNTTDTQYF

CDR3 length: 16
V gene: TRBV5-1
D gene: NA
clone size: NA
J gene: TRBJ1-3
CDR3 DNA: TGCGCCAGCAGTCCCTCCCCAGCTTTCGCCGAAGACACCATATATTTT
CDR3 protein: CASSPSPAFAEDTIYF

CDR3 length: 13
V gene: TRBV29-1
D gene: TRBD1
clone size: few
J gene: TRBJ2-1
CDR3 DNA: TGCAGCGTTGAAGATCATGTGACAGGGAAGCAGTTCTTC
CDR3 protein: CSVEDHVTGKQFF

CDR3 length: 15
V gene: TRBV19
D gene: NA
clone size: NA
J gene: TRBJ1-5
CDR3 DNA: TGTGCCAGTTCGGTTACGGGATATAGCAATCAGCCCCAGCATTTT
CDR3 protein: CASSVTGYSNQPQHF

CDR3 length: 18
V gene: TRBV7-6
D gene: TRBD1
clone size: NA
J gene: TRBJ1-2
CDR3 DNA: TGTGCCAGCAGCAACTTTCGGGCAGGGGGGAAAGCTAACTATGGCTACACCTTC
CDR3 protein: CASSNFRAGGKANYGYTF

CDR3 length: 17
V gene: TRBV7-2
D gene: NA
clone size: few
J gene: TRBJ2-1
CDR3 DNA: TGTGCCAGCAGCTTATCGGACCTACCACGCTCCTACAATGAGCAGTTCTTC
CDR3 protein: CASSLSDLPRSYNEQFF

CDR3 length: 16
V gene: TRBV5-1
D gene: TRBD1
clone size: few
J gene: TRBJ1-6
CDR3 DNA: TGCGCCAGCAGCTTCGTGAGGACAGGGGGCAATTCACCCCTCCACTTT
CDR3 protein: CASSFVRTGGNSPLHF

CDR3 length: 12
V gene: TRBV4-2
D gene: NA
clone size: few
J gene: TRBJ2-7
CDR3 DNA: TGTGCCAGCAGCCAAGATCTCTACGAGCAGTACTTC
CDR3 protein: CASSQDLYEQYF